This TCR beta chain was recorded in a study of beta chain features in type 1 diabetes. Study-level findings and limits: TCRB CDR3s from Type 1 diabetes patients were moderately but significantly shorter in all four CD4+ subsets. Sequencing of cDNA might inflate the share of cells that strongly express TCR.

Expressed TCRB transcripts were sequenced because the entire RNA isolate underwent reverse transcription. Assay: immunoSEQ multiplex PCR; the TCRdb copy retains only in-frame clones and omits some. The sample includes roughly 280,000 clones, around 24% seen only once; the top ten take about 0.012%. CDR3 length: 16 residues. With V trimmed by 5 bases and J by 4 bases, 8 bases remained unmatched. Germline CDR1 and CDR2: MDHEN and SYDVKM. For this clone: As yet, its antigen is unknown.

The authors sorted CD4+ naive, central memory, regulatory and stem cell-like memory cells via CD45RO/CCR7/CD25/CD127/CD95/CD27. J is TRBJ1-5 and V is TRBV28; 10 positions agree with TRBD1. Sequencing was done on a sample of naive CD4+ T cells from blood. This receptor was taken from a woman under 40 with type 1 diabetes. The CDR3 protein is CASSVDRGRGNQPQHF. CDR3 coding DNA: TGTGCCAGCAGTGTCGACAGGGGGCGCGGGAATCAGCCCCAGCATTTT.